Following are 27 T cell receptor beta chains from one sample sequenced in a study of blood T cell repertoires in COVID-19. The method was immunoSEQ multiplex PCR; TCRdb's version includes in-frame clones alone and lacks a portion of them. The sample holds 200,000 to 250,000 clones, 82% seen once. The material sequenced was peripheral blood. Receptor source: a woman older than 75 with acute or convalescent COVID-19.

The V and J genes are TRBV4-3 and TRBJ1-2; D is unclear. CDR1 and CDR2 (germline): LGHNA, YSLEER. This CDR3 is built from 15 residues. V was trimmed by 0 bases and J by 8 bases, leaving 16 bases between them. In DNA, the CDR3 is TGCGCCAGCAGCCAAGATTGGGAGGCCCCGGGGGGCTACACCTTC. It translates to CASSQDWEAPGGYTF.

V is TRBV4-1 and J is TRBJ2-5; 11 nucleotides match TRBD2. This CDR3 spans 19 amino acids. Germline CDR1 MGHRA, CDR2 YSYEKL. Unmatched junction bases numbered 11, after V lost 1 base and J lost 1 base. The CDR3 nucleotides are TGCGCCAGCAGCCAAGGCGTGGGTCTAGCGGGGGGTAGCCAAGAGACCCAGTACTTC. It is translated as CASSQGVGLAGGSQETQYF.

The J gene is TRBJ2-2, the V gene TRBV5-1; TRBD1 matches 7 bases. Unmatched junction bases numbered 5, after V lost 4 bases and J lost 2 bases. The CDR3 has 15 amino acids. Germline CDR1 and CDR2: SGHRS and YFSETQ. Here the CDR3 DNA reads TGCGCCAGCAGCCGGGGACAGACTAACACCGGGGAGCTGTTTTTT. Translating gives CASSRGQTNTGELFF.

The chain employs TRBV27 and TRBJ2-7; D perhaps matches TRBD2 (7 bases). CDR1 MNHEY and CDR2 SMNVEV come from the germline V gene (reference sequence). Between the trimmed V and J ends, which lost 3 bases and 0 bases, there was a span of 12 bases. The CDR3 is made up of 15 amino acids. This CDR3 reads CASSFGGPDSYEQYF. CDR3 nucleotides: TGTGCCAGCAGTTTCGGGGGGCCTGACTCCTACGAGCAGTACTTC.

This chain connects TRBV6-1 to TRBJ1-1; weak D call: TRBD1 (6 bases). The CDR3 is 15 amino acids. The ends were cut back, 2 bases at V and 0 bases at J, with 10 bases in the middle. Germline V gives CDR1 MNHNS, CDR2 SASEGT. The CDR3 DNA follows: TGTGCCAGCAGTGAAAGGGGGGGGATGAACACTGAAGCTTTCTTT. Translated, it gives CASSERGGMNTEAFF.

The chain uses TRBV12-3 or TRBV12-4 and TRBJ1-2, with D uncertain. CDR3 length equals 13 residues. V lost 6 bases and J lost 6, with 14 bases in between. As DNA, the CDR3 is TGTGCCAGCAGACCCACTCGAATCCATGGCTACACCTTC. Translated, it gives CASRPTRIHGYTF.

This rearrangement joins TRBV9 to TRBJ1-6; a possible D gene is TRBD1 (5 bases). CDR1 SGDLS and CDR2 YYNGEE come from the germline V gene. This CDR3 region has 16 residues. V dropped 0 bases and J dropped 6 bases, with 13 bases sitting between them. The CDR3 loop reads CASSVGGGTTNSPLHF. In DNA, the CDR3 is TGTGCCAGCAGCGTAGGGGGCGGTACTACTAATTCACCCCTCCACTTT. The full variable domain, in which reference TRBV9 and TRBJ1-6 provide the parts outside the CDR3, is DSGVTQTPKHLITATGQRVTLRCSPRSGDLSVYWYQQSLDQGLQFLIQYYNGEERAKGNILERFSAQQFPDLHSELNLSSLELGDSALYFCASSVGGGTTNSPLHFGNGTRLTVT.

The CDR3 nucleotides read TGTGCCAGCAGTTTACCCGGGACTCGGATTAATGGCTACACCTTC. As protein: CASSLPGTRINGYTF. The chain uses TRBV28 and TRBJ1-2; D is possibly TRBD1 (5 bases). V was clipped by 2 bases and J by 6 bases, with 16 bases between them. The CDR3 is 15 amino acids. Germline V gene data show CDR1 as MDHEN and CDR2 as SYDVKM.

This clone showed up just a few times. The gene calls are TRBV2 and TRBJ1-4; D remains ambiguous. The CDR3 has 12 residues. Trimming took 8 bases from V and 6 from J, leaving 10 bases between them. Germline lookup yields CDR1 SNHLY and CDR2 FYNNEI. CDR3 amino acids: CASGETDEKLFF. The CDR3 coding sequence is TGTGCCAGCGGGGAGACGGATGAAAAACTGTTTTTT.

The chain employs TRBV25-1 and TRBJ1-1, with D possibly TRBD1 on 6 matching bases. CDR1 and CDR2 from the germline V gene are MGHDK and SYGVNS. V was cut by 6 bases and J by 1 base, with 9 bases left in between. CDR3 length: 13 residues. The chain's CDR3 is CASSKTGNTEAFF. CDR3 bases: TGTGCCAGCAGCAAGACAGGGAACACTGAAGCTTTCTTT.

The count of this clone is one. The gene calls are TRBV7-2 and TRBJ1-2; 7 bases are shared with TRBD1. Germline V CDR1 and CDR2: SGHTA, FQGNSA. V shed 6 bases, J shed 13 bases, and the junction held 8 bases outside the gene matches. This CDR3 comprises 11 residues. DNA of the CDR3: TGTGCCAGCAGTGATGACAGGGTGCGCACCTTC. It codes for CASSDDRVRTF.

The sample holds one count of this clone. This sequence joins TRBV6-5 and TRBJ1-1; possible D gene TRBD1, 6 bases. Germline assignment: CDR1 MNHEY and CDR2 SVGAGI. The CDR3 runs 14 residues. V lost 6 bases to trimming and J lost 7 bases, with 18 bases between them. CDR3 region: CASSPGWRTDEAFF. As DNA, the CDR3 is TGTGCCAGCAGCCCGGGGTGGAGGACAGATGAAGCTTTCTTT.

This clone was seen only once. The CDR3 loop reads CASSTQGPDNSPLHF. CDR3 bases: TGTGCCAGTAGTACCCAGGGCCCCGATAATTCACCCCTCCACTTT. The rearrangement uses TRBV19 and TRBJ1-6; D might be TRBD1 (5 bases). With 4 bases removed from V and 5 bases from J, the gap between germline ends came to 12 bases. The CDR3 sequence is 15 residues long. Germline values: CDR1 LNHDA, CDR2 SQIVND (reference sequence).

The chain carries TRBV11-1 and TRBJ1-2; weak D call: TRBD1 (5 bases). Germline loops: CDR1 SGHAT, CDR2 FQDESV (reference sequence). Trimming took 2 bases from V and 1 from J, leaving 11 bases between them. The CDR3 totals 15 residues. The CDR3 sequence: CASSLFQGNNYGYTF. The CDR3 DNA follows: TGTGCCAGCAGCTTATTCCAGGGAAATAACTATGGCTACACCTTC.

This chain links TRBV27 with TRBJ1-2; D unresolved. Germline CDR1 MNHEY, CDR2 SMNVEV (reference sequence). This CDR3 is 14 amino acids long. V was cut by 3 bases and J by 0 bases, with 8 bases left in between. The CDR3 coding sequence is TGTGCCAGCAGTTTTACAGCAGCTAACTATGGCTACACCTTC. Translation gives CASSFTAANYGYTF.

The chain has TRBV9 and TRBJ2-1; 10 nucleotides line up with TRBD2. The germline V gene encodes CDR1 SGDLS and CDR2 YYNGEE. The CDR3 consists of 15 residues. The ends lost 2 bases at V and 2 bases at J; junction bases unmatched: 1. The CDR3 sequence: CASSVSGGTYNEQFF. As DNA, the CDR3 is TGTGCCAGCAGCGTTAGCGGGGGGACCTACAATGAGCAGTTCTTC.

This chain connects TRBV19 to TRBJ1-2, with D possibly matching TRBD1 (5 bases). Germline lookup yields CDR1 LNHDA and CDR2 SQIVND (reference sequence). This CDR3 spans 14 amino acids. Trimming took 3 bases from V and 6 from J, leaving 14 bases between them. CDR3 nucleotide sequence: TGTGCCAGTAGTATTTGGGGCAGTTCAGATGGCTACACCTTC. Its protein is CASSIWGSSDGYTF.

This sequence joins TRBV7-9 and TRBJ1-5; D is possibly TRBD1 (5 bases). The CDR3 is made up of 15 amino acids. V was clipped by 3 bases and J by 4 bases, with 13 bases between them. Per the germline V gene, CDR1 is SEHNR and CDR2 is FQNEAQ (reference sequence). Written as DNA, the CDR3 is TGTGCCAGCAGCTTGTCGGCCCAGGGAAATCAGCCCCAGCATTTT. Translation: CASSLSAQGNQPQHF.

The chain combines TRBV18 with TRBJ1-2; D might be TRBD1 (5 bases). The CDR3 sequence is 15 residues long. CDR1 and CDR2 from the germline V gene are KGHSH and LQKENI. The germline V and J ends were trimmed by 3 bases and 0 bases, with 11 bases remaining between them. The CDR3 coding sequence is TGTGCCAGCTCACCCGAGACAGCCTCTAACTATGGCTACACCTTC. It translates to CASSPETASNYGYTF. The entire variable domain, with the rest obtained from reference TRBV18 and TRBJ1-2, is as follows: NAGVMQNPRHLVRRRGQEARLRCSPMKGHSHVYWYRQLPEEGLKFMVYLQKENIIDESGMPKERFSAEFPKEGPSILRIQQVVRGDSAAYFCASSPETASNYGYTFGSGTRLTVV.

V gene TRBV28 combines with J gene TRBJ1-6; 9 bases are a match to TRBD1. The CDR3 contains 15 residues. Germline trimming cut 7 bases from V and 6 bases from J; bases unmatched to any gene: 7. Germline loops: CDR1 MDHEN, CDR2 SYDVKM. The CDR3 here is CASTRTGEVNSPLHF. CDR3 in DNA: TGTGCCAGCACACGGACAGGGGAAGTTAATTCACCCCTCCACTTT.

The rearrangement joins TRBV29-1 to TRBJ1-1; D might be TRBD1 (6 bases). The CDR3 has 13 amino acids. Germline V gene lookup returns CDR1 SQVTM and CDR2 ANQGSEA. V shed 4 bases and J shed 4 bases, with 13 bases lying between them. CDR3 sequence: CSVAHTGRTEAFF. The CDR3 nucleotides are TGCAGCGTTGCCCACACAGGGCGCACTGAAGCTTTCTTT.

This clone was recorded a few times. The CDR3 sequence is CASSPTVSNTEAFF. CDR3 bases: TGTGCCAGCAGCCCGACAGTCTCGAACACTGAAGCTTTCTTT. The chain uses TRBV7-8 and TRBJ1-1, with TRBD1 as a possible D gene (5 bases). The germline CDR1 and CDR2 sequences are SGHVS and FQNEAQ. The CDR3 covers 14 residues. V lost 5 bases to trimming and J lost 1 base, with 11 bases between them.

CDR3 nucleotide sequence: TGTGCCAGCAGCGTACAGGCCTCGAGGGGGAATGAGCAGTTCTTC. Translation: CASSVQASRGNEQFF. The chain combines TRBV9 with TRBJ2-1, with a possible D match to TRBD1 (6 bases). This CDR3 region has 15 residues. V gave up 1 base and J gave up 7 bases, with 15 bases separating them. Germline values: CDR1 SGDLS, CDR2 YYNGEE.

The chain joins TRBV19 to TRBJ1-5; possibly TRBD1 for D (5 bases). The CDR3 is 14 amino acids. Germline V gene data show CDR1 as LNHDA and CDR2 as SQIVND (reference sequence). Trimming pared 2 bases from V and 4 bases from J, leaving 9 bases between. The CDR3 region is CASSIQGNNQPQHF. DNA for the CDR3: TGTGCCAGTAGTATACAGGGCAATAATCAGCCCCAGCATTTT.

This CDR3 is CASSAGVIGEQYF. In DNA, the CDR3 is TGTGCCAGCAGTGCGGGAGTTATCGGCGAGCAGTACTTC. V gene TRBV28 combines with J gene TRBJ2-7; the match to TRBD2 covers 7 bases. V dropped 5 bases and J dropped 6; count of bases not matched to a gene: 7. Per the germline V gene, CDR1 is MDHEN and CDR2 is SYDVKM. The CDR3 covers 13 residues.

The chain combines TRBV25-1 with TRBJ2-7, with a weak D call TRBD2 (5 bases). Germline values: CDR1 MGHDK, CDR2 SYGVNS. V gave up 8 bases and J gave up 2 bases, with 10 bases separating them. The CDR3 is 12 amino acids. CDR3 sequence: CASRREPYEQYF. The DNA of the CDR3 is TGTGCCAGCCGACGGGAACCCTACGAGCAGTACTTC.

The chain couples TRBV7-9 to TRBJ2-7, with 11 bases matching TRBD1. The germline V gene has CDR1 SEHNR and CDR2 FQNEAQ (reference sequence). The CDR3 is 14 amino acids. V lost 4 bases and J lost 7; bases outside the gene matches: 6. The CDR3 sequence: CASSWTGQGDEQYF. CDR3 bases: TGTGCCAGCAGCTGGACGGGACAGGGGGATGAGCAGTACTTC.